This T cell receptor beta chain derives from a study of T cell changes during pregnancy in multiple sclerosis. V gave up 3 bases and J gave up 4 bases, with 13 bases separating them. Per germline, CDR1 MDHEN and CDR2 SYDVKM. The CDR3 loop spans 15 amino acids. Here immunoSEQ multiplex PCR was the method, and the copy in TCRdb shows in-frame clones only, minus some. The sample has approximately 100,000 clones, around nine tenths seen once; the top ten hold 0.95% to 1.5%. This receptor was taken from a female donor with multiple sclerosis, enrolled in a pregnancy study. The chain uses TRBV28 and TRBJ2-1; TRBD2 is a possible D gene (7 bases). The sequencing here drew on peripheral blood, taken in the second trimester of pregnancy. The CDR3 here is CASSFGGGGYNEQFF. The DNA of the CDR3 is TGTGCCAGCAGTTTCGGGGGAGGGGGATACAATGAGCAGTTCTTC. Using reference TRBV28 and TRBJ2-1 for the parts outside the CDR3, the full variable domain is DVKVTQSSRYLVKRTGEKVFLECVQDMDHENMFWYRQDPGLGLRLIYFSYDVKMKEKGDIPEGYSVSREKKERFSLILESASTNQTSMYLCASSFGGGGYNEQFFGPGTRLTVL.